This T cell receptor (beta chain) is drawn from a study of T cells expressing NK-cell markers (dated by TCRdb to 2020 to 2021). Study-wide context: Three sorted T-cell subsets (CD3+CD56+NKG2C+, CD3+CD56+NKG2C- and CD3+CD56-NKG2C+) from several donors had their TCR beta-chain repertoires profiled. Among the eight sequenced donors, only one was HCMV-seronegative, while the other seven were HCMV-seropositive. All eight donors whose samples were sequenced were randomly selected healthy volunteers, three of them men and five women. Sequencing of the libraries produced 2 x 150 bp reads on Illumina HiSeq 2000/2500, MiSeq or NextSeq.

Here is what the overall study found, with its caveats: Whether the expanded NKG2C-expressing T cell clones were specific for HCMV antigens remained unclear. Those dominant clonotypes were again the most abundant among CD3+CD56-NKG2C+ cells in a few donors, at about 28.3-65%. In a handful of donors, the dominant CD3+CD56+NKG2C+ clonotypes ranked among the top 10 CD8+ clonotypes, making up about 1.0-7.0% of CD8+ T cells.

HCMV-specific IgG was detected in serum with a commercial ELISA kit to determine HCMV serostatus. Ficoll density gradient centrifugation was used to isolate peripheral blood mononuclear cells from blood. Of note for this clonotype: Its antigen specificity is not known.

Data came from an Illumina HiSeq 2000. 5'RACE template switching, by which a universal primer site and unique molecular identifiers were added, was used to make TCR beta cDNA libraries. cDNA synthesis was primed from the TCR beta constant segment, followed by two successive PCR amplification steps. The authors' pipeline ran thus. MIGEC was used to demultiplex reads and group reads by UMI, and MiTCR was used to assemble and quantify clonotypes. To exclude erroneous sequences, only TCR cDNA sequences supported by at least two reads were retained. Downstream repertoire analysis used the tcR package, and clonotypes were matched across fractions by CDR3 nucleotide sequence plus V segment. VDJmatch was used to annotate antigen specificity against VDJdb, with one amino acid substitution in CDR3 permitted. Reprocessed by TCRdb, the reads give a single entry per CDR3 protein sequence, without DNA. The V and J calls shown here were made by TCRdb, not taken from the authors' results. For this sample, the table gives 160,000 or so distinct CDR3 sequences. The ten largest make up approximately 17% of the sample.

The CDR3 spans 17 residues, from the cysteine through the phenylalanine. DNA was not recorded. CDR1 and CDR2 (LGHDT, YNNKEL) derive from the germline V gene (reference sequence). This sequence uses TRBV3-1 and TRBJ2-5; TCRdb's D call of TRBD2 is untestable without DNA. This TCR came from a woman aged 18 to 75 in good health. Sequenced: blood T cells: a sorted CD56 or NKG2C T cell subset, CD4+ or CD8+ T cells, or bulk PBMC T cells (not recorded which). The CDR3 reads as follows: CASSQQKLAGGQETQYF.